Here is one TCR beta chain with its context. Measured with immunoSEQ multiplex PCR; TCRdb has only the in-frame clones, and not every one. The sample has around 200,000 clones, about 86% seen once; the top ten hold roughly 4.5%. The data were obtained in a study of blood T cell repertoires in COVID-19. Before they entered the study, exposed participants had met a COVID-19 case within 2 weeks. This CDR3 comprises 15 residues. After removal of 5 bases from V and 6 bases from J, the junction contained 4 bases not matched to a gene. Germline values: CDR1 SGHVS, CDR2 FNYEAQ. The TCR originated in a woman younger than 45 who had been exposed to COVID-19. Sample: PBMCs or T cells enriched from blood (not recorded which). The chain joins TRBV7-6 to TRBJ1-6; 10 nucleotides agree with TRBD1. The CDR3 here is CASSRQGAPNSPLHF. The CDR3 DNA sequence: TGTGCCAGCAGCCGACAGGGGGCTCCTAATTCACCCCTCCACTTT.